This T cell receptor beta chain was identified during a study of shared clonotypes between healthy human individuals. This CDR3 region has 13 residues. V was clipped by 1 base and J by 3 bases, with 9 bases between them. Germline-derived CDR1 and CDR2 are GTSNPN and SVGIG (reference sequence). Turning to this clone: The same CDR3 also results from other DNA sequences found in this sample.

Sequencing was performed with immunoSEQ multiplex PCR; in TCRdb, only in-frame clones are kept and a portion is missing. The table lists around 700,000 clones, around 67% of them singletons. The chain links TRBV30 to TRBJ1-1, with D tentatively TRBD1 (5 bases). The sequenced sample consisted of memory CD4+ T cells sorted from blood. The subset denotes: CD45RA-negative fraction. The receptor's source is a woman in her twenties or thirties in good health. CDR3 sequence (DNA): TGTGCCTGGAGTGAGGCGGGACACACTGAAGCTTTCTTT. Amino acid sequence: CAWSEAGHTEAFF.